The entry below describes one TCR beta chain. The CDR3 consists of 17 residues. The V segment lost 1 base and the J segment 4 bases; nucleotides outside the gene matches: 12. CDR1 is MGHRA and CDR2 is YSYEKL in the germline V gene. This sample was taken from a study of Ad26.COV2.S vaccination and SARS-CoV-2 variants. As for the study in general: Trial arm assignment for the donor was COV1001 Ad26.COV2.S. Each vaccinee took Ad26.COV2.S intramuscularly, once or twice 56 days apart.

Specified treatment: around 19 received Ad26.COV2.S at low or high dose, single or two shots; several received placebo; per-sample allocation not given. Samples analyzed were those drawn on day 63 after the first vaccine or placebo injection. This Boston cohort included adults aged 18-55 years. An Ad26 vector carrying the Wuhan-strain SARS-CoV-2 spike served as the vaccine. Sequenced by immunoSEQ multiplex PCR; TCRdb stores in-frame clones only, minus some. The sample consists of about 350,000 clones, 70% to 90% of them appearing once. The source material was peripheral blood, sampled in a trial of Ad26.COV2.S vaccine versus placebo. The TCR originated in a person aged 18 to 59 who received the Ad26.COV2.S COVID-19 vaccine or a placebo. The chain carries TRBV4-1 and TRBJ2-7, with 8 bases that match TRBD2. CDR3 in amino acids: CASSQVPRASGSYEQYF. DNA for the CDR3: TGCGCCAGCAGCCAAGTCCCCAGGGCCAGCGGGAGTTACGAGCAGTACTTC.